Given below is one T cell receptor (beta chain) in context. The entry originates in a study of CD8+ T cells in alopecia areata. Extracted RNA was reverse transcribed into cDNA, the sequencing template. Clones were read by immunoSEQ multiplex PCR, and TCRdb kept only the in-frame ones, dropping some. The sample yields fewer than 250,000 clones, around two fifths seen once. CDR3 length equals 12 residues. Germline lookup yields CDR1 MNHEY and CDR2 SVGAGI. Between the trimmed V and J ends, which lost 2 bases and 7 bases, there was a span of 8 bases. The treatment is: oral pan-JAK inhibitor, 5-10 mg twice daily.

The chain joins TRBV6-5 to TRBJ1-1; D might be TRBD1 (5 bases). The sample consisted of CD4+ T cells sorted from blood, taken at roughly week 36, from a patient treated with tofacitinib. The receptor comes from a human donor with alopecia areata. CDR3 region: CASSYEGIEAFF. DNA of the CDR3: TGTGCCAGCAGTTACGAGGGGATTGAAGCTTTCTTT.